The 22 T cell receptor beta chains in this list originate from one sample, sequenced in a study of neoadjuvant anti-PD-1 for oral cavity cancer. Sample time point: after neoadjuvant nivolumab, at surgical resection. Assay used: immunoSEQ multiplex PCR; TCRdb lists only in-frame clones, some missing. The table lists about 10,000 clones, 55% to 65% of them singletons, with 6.5% to 9.5% in the top ten. Sample: tumor tissue, taken after nivolumab (anti-PD-1) treatment. Every receptor here comes from a person aged 35 to 85 with oral cavity squamous cell carcinoma.

The V gene is TRBV19, the J gene TRBJ1-3; no clear D gene. The germline gives CDR1 LNHDA, CDR2 SQIVND (reference sequence). Trimming removed 4 bases from V and 2 bases from J, with 9 bases in between. The CDR3 extends over 14 amino acids. The CDR3 reads CASSTRGTGNTIYF. Here the CDR3 DNA reads TGTGCCAGTAGTACGCGAGGGACTGGAAACACCATATATTTT.

The rearrangement links TRBV6-1 to TRBJ1-2, with D hard to call. In germline, CDR1 is MNHNS, CDR2 SASEGT. V lost 0 bases to trimming and J lost 2 bases, with 7 bases between them. The CDR3 contains 14 residues. CDR3 coding DNA: TGTGCCAGCAGTGAAGCTAAGGAAAACTATGGCTACACCTTC. Translating it yields CASSEAKENYGYTF.

V and J are TRBV9 and TRBJ1-1; D ambiguous. Looked up from germline, CDR1 is SGDLS and CDR2 is YYNGEE. V was shortened by 4 bases and J by 0 bases, with 13 bases between the two germline ends. This CDR3 has 15 residues. In DNA form, the CDR3 reads TGTGCCAGCAGCCCGAGTGCCGGTCTGAACACTGAAGCTTTCTTT. Encoded protein: CASSPSAGLNTEAFF.

This clone has only a few counts. This chain connects TRBV7-6 to TRBJ2-1, with 9 positions matching TRBD2. After removal of 2 bases from V and 0 bases from J, the junction contained 5 bases not matched to a gene. Germline CDR1 reads SGHVS; CDR2 reads FNYEAQ. CDR3 size: 17 residues. DNA for the CDR3: TGTGCCAGCAGCTTAAGGCTAGCGGGGAGCTCCTACAATGAGCAGTTCTTC. Its protein product is CASSLRLAGSSYNEQFF. The entire variable domain, with the rest obtained from reference TRBV7-6 and TRBJ2-1, is as follows: GAGVSQSPRYKVTKRGQDVALRCDPISGHVSLYWYRQALGQGPEFLTYFNYEAQQDKSGLPNDRFSAERPEGSISTLTIQRTEQRDSAMYRCASSLRLAGSSYNEQFFGPGTRLTVL.

This clone has just a few counts. The chain is built from TRBV19 and TRBJ1-2; weak D call: TRBD1 (5 bases). The germline V gene encodes CDR1 LNHDA and CDR2 SQIVND (reference sequence). V lost 9 bases to trimming and J lost 11 bases, with 31 bases between them. This CDR3 spans 16 amino acids. The CDR3, as DNA: TGTGCCAGCAAACCTAGTTCAAACCGGGACGCATTAAGGTACACCTTC. Encoded protein: CASKPSSNRDALRYTF.

This chain uses TRBV6-1 with TRBJ1-2; possible D gene TRBD1, 5 bases. This CDR3 contains 13 residues. CDR1 MNHNS and CDR2 SASEGT come from the germline V gene. V lost 5 bases, J lost 4 bases, and 11 bases lay in between. The CDR3 DNA sequence: TGTGCCAGCAGTCTCCGGGACGGCTATGGCTACACCTTC. It encodes CASSLRDGYGYTF.

This clone has a single count. This chain connects TRBV27 to TRBJ1-3; a possible D gene is TRBD1 (6 bases). CDR3 length: 17 residues. The V gene lost 5 bases and the J gene lost 3 bases, with 20 bases spanning the gap. Germline CDR1 reads MNHEY; CDR2 reads SMNVEV (reference sequence). CDR3 coding DNA: TGTGCCAGCAGTCGCGTACCGGGACAAGTAGATGGAAACACCATATATTTT. Translated, it gives CASSRVPGQVDGNTIYF.

This clone appeared a few times. This chain joins TRBV5-5 and TRBJ2-5; D is uncertain. Germline CDR1 reads SGHKS; CDR2 reads YYEKEE (reference sequence). CDR3 length: 11 residues. Trimming pared 2 bases from V and 4 bases from J, leaving 3 bases between. CDR3 nucleotides: TGTGCCAGCAGCTTTGGAGAGACCCAGTACTTC. This sequence encodes CASSFGETQYF.

A few counts support this clone. The chain combines TRBV9 with TRBJ2-2; 10 nucleotides agree with TRBD2. CDR3 length: 16 residues. Germline CDR1 is SGDLS and CDR2 is YYNGEE. Unmatched junction bases numbered 7, after V lost 4 bases and J lost 4 bases. The CDR3 reads CASSYLAGVTTGELFF. In nucleotides, the CDR3 is TGTGCCAGCAGCTACCTAGCGGGAGTCACCACCGGGGAGCTGTTTTTT.

The rearrangement links TRBV7-9 to TRBJ2-7; D might be TRBD1 (5 bases). The V gene's germline CDR1 is SEHNR and CDR2 FQNEAQ (reference sequence). Trimming removed 2 bases from V and 5 bases from J, with 13 bases in between. The CDR3 has 14 amino acids. The CDR3 sequence is CASSLPTRQNEQYF. The CDR3 DNA is TGTGCCAGCAGCTTACCGACACGACAGAACGAGCAGTACTTC.

CDR3 DNA sequence: TGTGCCAGCTCACTCCGGGGGGAAAACGATGGAAACACCATATATTTT. Translated: CASSLRGENDGNTIYF. The chain links TRBV18 to TRBJ1-3, with D perhaps matching TRBD1 (5 bases). V lost 4 bases to trimming and J lost 3 bases, with 16 bases between them. This CDR3 has 16 residues. Germline V gene lookup returns CDR1 KGHSH and CDR2 LQKENI. The complete variable domain, with remaining parts taken from reference TRBV18 and TRBJ1-3, reads NAGVMQNPRHLVRRRGQEARLRCSPMKGHSHVYWYRQLPEEGLKFMVYLQKENIIDESGMPKERFSAEFPKEGPSILRIQQVVRGDSAAYFCASSLRGENDGNTIYFGEGSWLTVV.

This chain connects TRBV30 to TRBJ2-4; D assignment may be TRBD1 or TRBD2 (5 bases each). This CDR3 has 11 amino acids. Germline values: CDR1 GTSNPN, CDR2 SVGIG (reference sequence). V was trimmed by 5 bases and J by 13 bases, leaving 15 bases between them. The DNA for the CDR3 is TGTGCCTGGGCTGGGACGGCAGAGCAGTACTTC. Its translation is CAWAGTAEQYF.

The chain recombines TRBV27 with TRBJ1-1; D may be TRBD1 (5 bases). The CDR3 loop spans 14 amino acids. CDR1 is MNHEY and CDR2 is SMNVEV in the germline V gene (reference sequence). V was pared by 6 bases and J by 3 bases, with 14 bases between. CDR3 DNA: TGTGCCAGCAGACCCAGGGTGAGTGACACTGAAGCTTTCTTT. This translates into CASRPRVSDTEAFF.

A single count supports this clone. The genes are TRBV9 and TRBJ1-1; D remains unclear. This CDR3 contains 14 residues. The V end lost 0 bases, the J end lost 2 bases, and 8 bases lay between the germline ends. CDR1 and CDR2 (germline): SGDLS, YYNGEE. In nucleotides, the CDR3 is TGTGCCAGCAGCGTAGGAGAGTCAAACACTGAAGCTTTCTTT. It yields the protein CASSVGESNTEAFF.

CDR3 DNA sequence: TGTGCCAGCAGCTTCGGCGGGGTGAAGACCCAGTACTTC. Residues: CASSFGGVKTQYF. This chain joins TRBV7-9 and TRBJ2-5; perhaps TRBD2 as D (6 bases). With 3 bases removed from V and 6 bases from J, the gap between germline ends came to 11 bases. Germline values: CDR1 SEHNR, CDR2 FQNEAQ (reference sequence). CDR3 length: 13 residues.

CDR3 DNA: TGCGCCAGCAGCTTGTCACTAGCGGACACCGGGGAGCTGTTTTTT. Translating gives CASSLSLADTGELFF. J is TRBJ2-2 and V is TRBV5-1; TRBD2 aligns across 8 bases. The CDR3 covers 15 residues. The V gene end was trimmed by 1 base and the J gene end by 3 bases; junction bases not matched to a gene: 2. Germline CDR1 SGHRS, CDR2 YFSETQ.

This rearrangement joins TRBV19 to TRBJ2-2; 10 nucleotides match TRBD2. The ends lost 3 bases at V and 6 bases at J; junction bases unmatched: 4. CDR3 length: 15 residues. Germline CDR1 LNHDA, CDR2 SQIVND (reference sequence). CDR3: CASSILAGVSGELFF. Written as DNA, the CDR3 is TGTGCCAGTAGTATCCTAGCGGGAGTCTCCGGGGAGCTGTTTTTT.

This clone has only one observation. The chain is built from TRBV5-4 and TRBJ1-2, with D possibly being TRBD1 (5 bases). Germline values: CDR1 SGHNT, CDR2 YYREEE (reference sequence). The CDR3 runs 17 residues. V was clipped by 3 bases and J by 5 bases, with 23 bases between them. The chain's CDR3 is CASSSDGAVGPGYGYTF. For the CDR3, the DNA is TGTGCCAGCAGCTCGGACGGGGCGGTGGGGCCAGGGTATGGCTACACCTTC. Drawing the rest from reference TRBV5-4 and TRBJ1-2, the complete variable domain is ETGVTQSPTHLIKTRGQQVTLRCSSQSGHNTVSWYQQALGQGPQFIFQYYREEENGRGNFPPRFSGLQFPNYSSELNVNALELDDSALYLCASSSDGAVGPGYGYTFGSGTRLTVV.

This clone occurred a few times. The rearrangement joins TRBV6-6 to TRBJ2-7, with TRBD2 matching 14 bases. This CDR3 is 14 amino acids long. The J segment lost 5 bases and the V segment lost 4 bases, leaving 1 base of the junction unmatched. From germline, CDR1 is MNHNY and CDR2 SVGAGI (reference sequence). The CDR3 DNA sequence: TGTGCCAGCAGTTTGGGACTAGCGGGGGACGAGCAGTACTTC. Its protein is CASSLGLAGDEQYF.

This chain uses TRBV7-3 with TRBJ2-3, with D maybe TRBD2 (5 bases). The CDR3 covers 15 residues. From germline, CDR1 is SGHTA and CDR2 FQGTGA. Trimming removed 5 bases at V and 11 bases at J, with 23 bases between. CDR3 sequence (DNA): TGTGCCAGCAGCGTCTACCGGGCGGAGGCTTCGGGGCAGTATTTT. This encodes CASSVYRAEASGQYF.

This clone counts as large. The chain joins TRBV5-1 to TRBJ2-6, with 8 nucleotides matching TRBD1. Germline V CDR1 and CDR2: SGHRS, YFSETQ. This CDR3 has 17 residues. V was pared by 4 bases and J by 0 bases, with 6 bases of the junction left unmatched. The CDR3 DNA reads as TGCGCCAGCAGCGTAGACAGGGGCCTCTCTGGGGCCAACGTCCTGACTTTC. This encodes CASSVDRGLSGANVLTF.

The V gene is TRBV7-9, the J gene TRBJ2-2; 7 bases map to TRBD1. The V and J ends lost 5 bases and 6 bases, in that order; junction bases with no gene match: 12. The CDR3 is 16 residues long. The germline CDR1 and CDR2 sequences are SEHNR and FQNEAQ (reference sequence). The CDR3 protein is CASSPKRQGVAGELFF. For the CDR3, the DNA is TGTGCCAGCAGCCCCAAAAGACAGGGTGTGGCCGGGGAGCTGTTTTTT.